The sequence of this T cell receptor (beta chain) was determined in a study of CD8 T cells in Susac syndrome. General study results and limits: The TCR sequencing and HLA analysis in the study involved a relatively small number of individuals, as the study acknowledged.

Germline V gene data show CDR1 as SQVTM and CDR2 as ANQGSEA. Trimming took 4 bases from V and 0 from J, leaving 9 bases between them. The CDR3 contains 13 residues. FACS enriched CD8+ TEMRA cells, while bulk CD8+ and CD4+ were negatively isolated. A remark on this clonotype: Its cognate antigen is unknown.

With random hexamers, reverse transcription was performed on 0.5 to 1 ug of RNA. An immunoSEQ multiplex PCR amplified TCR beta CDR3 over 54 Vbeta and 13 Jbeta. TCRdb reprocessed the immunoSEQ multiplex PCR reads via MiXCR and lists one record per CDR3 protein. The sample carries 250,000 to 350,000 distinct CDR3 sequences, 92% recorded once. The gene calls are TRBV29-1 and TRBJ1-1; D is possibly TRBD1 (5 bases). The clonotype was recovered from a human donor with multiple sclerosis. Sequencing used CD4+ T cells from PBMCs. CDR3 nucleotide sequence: TGCAGCGTTGCAGGGAATCTGAACACTGAAGCTTTCTTT. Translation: CSVAGNLNTEAFF.